A single sample is the source of the 20 T cell receptor beta chains below, sequenced in a study of CD8+CD57+ T cells in acquired aplastic anemia. The template for TCR beta VDJ and CDR3 sequence profiling was genomic DNA. Each CDR3 protein gets one entry after TCRdb re-called the reads with MiXCR. The profile shows some 200,000 distinct CDR3 sequences, over 60% of them singletons. The sample comprised sorted CD4+, CD8+, or CD8+CD57+ T cells (not recorded which) from PBMCs. The receptors originated from a human donor in good health.

The genes are TRBV24-1 and TRBJ2-7, with D tentatively TRBD1 or TRBD2 (5 bases each). V gave up 5 bases and J gave up 4 bases, with 14 bases separating them. There are 14 residues in the CDR3. Germline V gene data show CDR1 as KGHDR and CDR2 as SFDVKD. The CDR3 region has the DNA TGTGCCACCAGTGGGGGGAATACCCCTTACGAGCAGTACTTC. Its protein is CATSGGNTPYEQYF.

The DNA for the CDR3 is TGCAGTGCTAGAGAGGCGGGATCCGAGCAGTACTTC. Protein product: CSAREAGSEQYF. The J gene is TRBJ2-7, the V gene TRBV20-1; D is possibly TRBD2 (6 bases). CDR3 length: 12 amino acids. The germline gives CDR1 DFQATT, CDR2 SNEGSKA (reference sequence). Trimming cost V 0 bases and J 6 bases, with 9 bases left between them.

The J gene is TRBJ1-3, the V gene TRBV13; unclear D gene. There are 11 residues in the CDR3. Germline values: CDR1 PRHDT, CDR2 FYEKMQ (reference sequence). V was shortened by 3 bases and J by 7 bases, with 4 bases between the two germline ends. CDR3 coding DNA: TGTGCCAGCAGCTTCGGGAACACCATATATTTT. This translates into CASSFGNTIYF.

This clonotype showed up many times. The chain recombines TRBV19 with TRBJ2-1, with D unclear. V lost 11 bases to trimming and J lost 0 bases, with 11 bases between them. Per germline, CDR1 LNHDA and CDR2 SQIVND (reference sequence). The CDR3 runs to 13 residues. This CDR3 is CASAQSSYNEQFF. The CDR3 DNA is TGTGCCTCGGCCCAGAGCTCCTACAATGAGCAGTTCTTC.

The table lists this clonotype with a count of one. The CDR3 DNA follows: TGCAGTGCTAGAGATCTCAGGACCCCCACAGATACGCAGTATTTT. This sequence encodes CSARDLRTPTDTQYF. The rearrangement joins TRBV20-1 to TRBJ2-3; D gene uncertain. V was clipped by 0 bases and J by 2 bases, with 12 bases between them. Germline CDR1 is DFQATT and CDR2 is SNEGSKA (reference sequence). The length of the CDR3 is 15 residues.

The chain is built from TRBV2 and TRBJ1-2; 9 nucleotides align to TRBD1. CDR3 length: 14 residues. CDR1 and CDR2 from the germline V gene are SNHLY and FYNNEI. After removal of 5 bases from V and 8 bases from J, the junction contained 9 bases not matched to a gene. This CDR3 is CASSFVGQGRGYTF. CDR3 nucleotide sequence: TGTGCCAGCAGTTTTGTGGGACAGGGTCGAGGCTACACCTTC.

This sequence joins TRBV20-1 and TRBJ2-7, with 12 bases matching TRBD1. Germline-derived CDR1 and CDR2 are DFQATT and SNEGSKA (reference sequence). V lost 4 bases to trimming and J lost 4 bases; unmatched junction nucleotides: 5. This CDR3 spans 14 amino acids. The CDR3 nucleotides are TGCAGTGCTAAAGGGACAGGGGGCTTTTACGAGCAGTACTTC. Protein: CSAKGTGGFYEQYF.

A few counts support this clonotype. J is TRBJ2-1 and V is TRBV2; D possibly corresponds to TRBD2 (7 bases). The V gene's germline CDR1 is SNHLY and CDR2 FYNNEI. V was cut by 7 bases and J by 5 bases, with 15 bases left in between. The CDR3 is 14 residues long. CDR3 DNA: TGTGCCAGCAATCGGCAGGGGAGGGACAATGAGCAGTTCTTC. This encodes CASNRQGRDNEQFF.

The chain recombines TRBV20-1 with TRBJ2-3; no reliable D call. Germline V gene data show CDR1 as DFQATT and CDR2 as SNEGSKA (reference sequence). The CDR3 is 15 residues long. V shed 0 bases and J shed 2 bases, with 12 bases lying between them. The CDR3 nucleotides read TGCAGTGCTAGAGAGCCGAACAGCTACACAGATACGCAGTATTTT. It encodes CSAREPNSYTDTQYF.

This clonotype was counted a single time. The chain links TRBV20-1 to TRBJ2-2; D remains ambiguous. Per germline, CDR1 DFQATT and CDR2 SNEGSKA (reference sequence). The CDR3 runs to 11 residues. V was cut by 1 base and J by 6 bases, with 3 bases left in between. The CDR3 loop is CSARVPGELFF. In DNA form, the CDR3 reads TGCAGTGCTAGAGTCCCCGGGGAGCTGTTTTTT.

This clonotype showed up many times. This sequence joins TRBV7-8 and TRBJ1-1; 7 bases are a match to TRBD1. Germline V lookup: CDR1 SGHVS, CDR2 FQNEAQ. V was clipped by 4 bases and J by 0 bases; unmatched bases: 2. CDR3 length equals 14 residues. In nucleotides, the CDR3 is TGTGCCAGCAGCTGGGGACAGATGAACACTGAAGCTTTCTTT. Amino acid sequence: CASSWGQMNTEAFF.

The V gene is TRBV7-8, the J gene TRBJ2-7; a weak D match, TRBD2 (6 bases). From germline, CDR1 is SGHVS and CDR2 FQNEAQ. The CDR3 totals 14 residues. The ends were cut back, 3 bases at V and 3 bases at J, with 12 bases in the middle. CDR3 coding DNA: TGTGCCAGCAGCTTGGAGGGGCCGAGCTACGAGCAGTACTTC. This sequence encodes CASSLEGPSYEQYF.

This chain links TRBV12-3 or TRBV12-4 with TRBJ2-6; a possible D gene is TRBD2 (6 bases). V dropped 6 bases and J dropped 2 bases, with 11 bases sitting between them. The CDR3 consists of 15 residues. CDR3 nucleotide sequence: TGTGCCAGCAGGCCCTCGGGGGCTGGGGCCAACGTCCTGACTTTC. Translation: CASRPSGAGANVLTF.

This chain links TRBV29-1 with TRBJ1-5; D might be TRBD1 (5 bases). CDR1 is SQVTM, CDR2 ANQGSEA, per germline. Trimming took off 6 bases at V and 3 bases at J, with 9 bases between the two ends. This CDR3 region has 12 residues. In DNA, the CDR3 is TGCAGCGTGCAGGGACTCAATCAGCCCCAGCATTTT. Amino acids: CSVQGLNQPQHF.

This clonotype was seen only a few times. A much larger clone differs by one base, so this may be a read error. The J gene is TRBJ1-6, the V gene TRBV12-3 or TRBV12-4; D call uncertain. V gave up 10 bases and J gave up 11 bases, with 21 bases separating them. The CDR3 sequence is 14 residues long. The CDR3 DNA sequence: TGTGCCATCCCCCGGCCCACTGGGCGTCCACCCCTCCACTTT. Protein sequence: CAIPRPTGRPPLHF.

V is TRBV10-3 and J is TRBJ1-4; D uncertain. Trimming shortened V by 3 bases and J by 8 bases, and 13 bases separated the two germline ends. Per the germline V gene, CDR1 is ENHRY and CDR2 is SYGVKD. This CDR3 is built from 14 residues. CDR3 nucleotide sequence: TGTGCCATCAGTGAAACGTGGGATAAGGAAAAACTGTTTTTT. Protein: CAISETWDKEKLFF.

This clonotype showed up just a few times. V usage is TRBV12-5 and J usage is TRBJ1-3; 9 bases map to TRBD1. CDR1 and CDR2 (germline): LGHNT, FRNRAP. The CDR3 is 20 residues long. Trimming cost V 3 bases and J 0 bases; bases outside gene matches: 15. The CDR3 reads CASGFFRDRVNWGSGNTIYF. The CDR3 nucleotides are TGTGCTAGTGGTTTCTTCCGGGACAGGGTAAACTGGGGCTCTGGAAACACCATATATTTT. Using reference TRBV12-5 and TRBJ1-3 for the parts outside the CDR3, the full variable domain is DARVTQTPRHKVTEMGQEVTMRCQPILGHNTVFWYRQTMMQGLELLAYFRNRAPLDDSGMPKDRFSAEMPDATLATLKIQPSEPRDSAVYFCASGFFRDRVNWGSGNTIYFGEGSWLTVV.

The chain recombines TRBV7-3 with TRBJ2-1; D is unresolved. The CDR3 extends over 13 amino acids. Looked up from germline, CDR1 is SGHTA and CDR2 is FQGTGA. V lost 2 bases and J 10 bases, leaving 12 bases between the germline ends. The CDR3 region is CASSLGVVGEQFF. CDR3 nucleotides: TGTGCCAGCAGCTTAGGCGTTGTCGGAGAGCAGTTCTTC.

The rearrangement joins TRBV24-1 to TRBJ2-1; D remains unclear. Trimming left V 7 bases short and J 2 bases short, with 8 bases between. This CDR3 has 13 amino acids. Germline CDR1 is KGHDR and CDR2 is SFDVKD. This CDR3 reads CATRSSAYNEQFF. CDR3 in DNA: TGTGCCACCAGGTCGTCTGCCTACAATGAGCAGTTCTTC.

The V call is TRBV2, the J call TRBJ1-1; D uncertain. V gave up 7 bases and J gave up 0 bases, with 21 bases separating them. The length of the CDR3 is 17 residues. The germline CDR1 and CDR2 sequences are SNHLY and FYNNEI. The CDR3 bases are TGTGCCAGCACCCTCTATCAAACCGATTCAATGAACACTGAAGCTTTCTTT. Encoded protein: CASTLYQTDSMNTEAFF. Filled out from reference TRBV2 and TRBJ1-1, the complete variable domain reads EPEVTQTPSHQVTQMGQEVILRCVPISNHLYFYWYRQILGQKVEFLVSFYNNEISEKSEIFDDQFSVERPDGSNFTLKIRSTKLEDSAMYFCASTLYQTDSMNTEAFFGQGTRLTVV.